Below, one T cell receptor (beta chain) is given with its context. This clonotype was picked up a small number of times. No antigen is known for it. No base qualities exist here, and no much larger clone lies one base off it. The sample comes from a study of identical twins listed by TCRdb under 2016. Turning to the overall study: The study deep-sequenced TCR alpha and beta repertoires from monozygotic twins, unrelated adults of various ages and cord blood to test whether fetal clonotypes persist. To rule out contamination, the twin experiments were replicated at different times with different library preparation protocols.

Findings and caveats that apply to the study as a whole: A weaker excess of twin sharing was found in beta out-of-frame sequences because the signal-to-noise ratio was lowered by fewer shared sequences. Fewer insertions were carried by abundant cord blood beta clonotypes; a weaker similar trend was observed in young adult naive repertoires, while no such trend was observed in memory repertoires. Zero-insertion analyses could be partly confounded by invariant T cells such as MAIT and iNKT, although diverse VJ usage argued against such confounding for most clonotypes. Compared with coincidental sharing between unrelated individuals, an excess of low generation-probability sequences was observed among out-of-frame TCR alpha sequences shared between twins. Recombination models systematically underestimated out-of-frame TCR alpha sharing in monozygotic twins but agreed with sharing between unrelated individuals. Because the same donors could not be followed over many years, conclusions were based on cross-sectional statistical analysis.

All donors were healthy Caucasians. The twin cohort consisted of three pairs of female monozygotic twins, all aged roughly 18 to 30 years. Positive isolation kits from Invitrogen were used to isolate CD4+ and CD8+ T cell populations. The CDR3 has 14 amino acids, counting the end cysteine and phenylalanine. The read is trimmed to its CDR3 DNA, 42 bases read in frame from base 1. Trimming costs V 0 bases and J 6 bases, and their ends lie 10 bases apart. From a lookup of the germline V gene, CDR1 and CDR2 are SGHDT and YYEEEE. Library preparation was by 5' RACE. These reads were obtained on an Illumina HiSeq 2000. Template switching added a universal primer binding site, and the final cDNA carried a unique molecular identifier that allowed TCR cDNA molecules to be counted accurately. Specific primers in the conserved constant-segment region were used to synthesize first-strand cDNA for TCR alpha and beta chains. To control for contamination, each cDNA library was double barcoded with a SMART-Mk sample barcode plus Illumina barcodes. TruSeq adapter sequences and Illumina sample barcodes were added in two successive PCR steps. The Illumina HiSeq platform was used with custom primers to sequence TCR alpha and beta cDNA libraries. In the original analysis: MiGEC processed the raw reads to extract unique molecular identifiers, while MiXCR was used to determine the CDR3 positions. Recombination models were inferred per individual with the repgenHMM and IGoR tools using an EM algorithm. The analysis of shared clonotypes was done with the tcR package in R, with sharing normalized by the product of cloneset sizes. Out-of-frame nonproductive sequences were analyzed to study raw recombination free of thymic and clonal selection effects. TCRdb's own reprocessing of the public reads used fastp at Q25 and MiXCR and kept productive beta chains. Under each unique CDR3 protein, matching rows form one entry showing the most common genes and DNA. For this entry, the V and J calls and clone size follow TCRdb and not the study's own pipeline. This sample has hundreds of thousands of distinct CDR3 sequences in its table, and 9% to 15% of those were observed once. The ten largest clonotypes hold just over 7% of the sample.

The same sample was also studied in work on yellow fever vaccine responses in identical twins. The second study reports: According to the authors, in identical twins the way T cells responded to vaccination appeared partly convergent and partly personalized. In identical twins, the study followed T cell clones that responded to the vaccine with precision.

Sequenced sample: CD8+ T cells sorted from blood. Recombination connected TRBV5-6 to TRBJ2-1, and possibly TRBD2, on 5 matching bases. The TCR sequence derives from a woman between 18 and 29 years old in good health. The DNA sequence reads TGTGCCAGCAGCTTGGCGCTAGCCCGCAATGAGCAGTTCTTC. It translates as CASSLALARNEQFF.